These T cell receptor beta chains were read from a single sample in a study of tumor and adjacent non-tumor tissue in lung cancer. TCRdb re-called the multiplex PCR reads with MiXCR, one entry per CDR3 protein. The table has 200,000 to 250,000 distinct CDR3 sequences, 71% seen once. The sequenced material came from lung tumor tissue. The receptors derive from a man between 60 and 70 years old with non-small cell lung cancer. Each CDR3 is given with its conserved first and last residue. The D gene is left open where the match is weak. A row's size may be missing; if present it is once, few, many or a size class.

>.|TRBJ2-5|TRBV6-5|17|.
CASRTVGQTQIQETQYF
TGTGCCAGCAGAACAGTCGGGCAAACCCAGATCCAAGAGACCCAATACTTC
>.|TRBJ2-3|TRBV5-4|14|TRBD2
CAIQTGGSLDTQYF
TGTGCCATCCAGACTGGCGGGAGTTTGGATACGCAGTATTTT
>.|TRBJ2-3|TRBV20-1|14|.
CSTLENPGTDTQYF
TGCAGTACCCTGGAGAACCCTGGAACAGATACGCAGTATTTT
>.|TRBJ2-1|TRBV20-1|16|TRBD2
CSTTDFGTSAYNEQLF
TGCAGTACTACAGATTTTGGGACTAGCGCTTACAATGAGCAGCTCTTC
>.|TRBJ2-3|TRBV20-1|16|.
CSAQGATDGLTDTQYF
TGCAGTGCACAAGGGGCGACCGACGGCCTCACAGATACGCAGTATTTT
>medium-sized|TRBJ1-1|TRBV10-1|14|.
CASSEQGTAAEAFF
TGCGCCAGCAGTGAGCAGGGGACGGCCGCTGAAGCTTTCTTT
>.|TRBJ2-7|TRBV20-1|12|.
CSARDIRYEQCF
TGCAGCGCTCGGGACATCCGCTACGAGCAGTGCTTC
>.|TRBJ2-4|TRBV11-3|16|.
CPSSLSETLTKNIQYF
TGTCCCAGCAGCTTATCCGAGACACTCACCAAAAACATTCAGTACTTC
>.|TRBJ1-1|TRBV6-1|13|.
CASSLMENTEAVF
TGTGCCAGCAGTCTTATGGAGAACACTGAAGCTGTCTTT
>.|TRBJ1-5|TRBV6-6|15|.
CASSYLGQPFEPQHF
TGTGCCAGCAGTTACTTAGGACAGCCGTTTGAGCCCCAGCATTTT
>.|TRBJ1-1|TRBV5-4|12|.
CASSFDTTEAFF
TGTGCCAGCAGCTTCGACACTACTGAAGCTTTCTTT
>many|TRBJ2-1|TRBV20-1|10|.
CSAKRDEQFF
TGCAGCGCAAAGCGGGATGAGCAGTTCTTC
>.|TRBJ1-1|TRBV12-3/TRBV12-4|15|.
CASVPTVLMNTEAFF
TGTGCCAGCGTCCCGACAGTTCTCATGAACACTGAAGCTTTCTTT
>.|TRBJ1-1|TRBV11-2|13|.
CTSSGGTNTEVFF
TGTACCAGCAGCGGCGGGACGAACACTGAAGTTTTCTTT
>.|TRBJ2-5|TRBV5-5|16|TRBD2
CASSSGLAGPQETQYF
TGTGCCAGCAGCTCGGGATTAGCGGGTCCACAAGAGACCCAGTACTTC
>.|TRBJ1-1|TRBV6-6|13|TRBD1
CASSRTGETEPFF
TGTGCCAGCAGTCGGACAGGGGAGACTGAACCTTTCTTT